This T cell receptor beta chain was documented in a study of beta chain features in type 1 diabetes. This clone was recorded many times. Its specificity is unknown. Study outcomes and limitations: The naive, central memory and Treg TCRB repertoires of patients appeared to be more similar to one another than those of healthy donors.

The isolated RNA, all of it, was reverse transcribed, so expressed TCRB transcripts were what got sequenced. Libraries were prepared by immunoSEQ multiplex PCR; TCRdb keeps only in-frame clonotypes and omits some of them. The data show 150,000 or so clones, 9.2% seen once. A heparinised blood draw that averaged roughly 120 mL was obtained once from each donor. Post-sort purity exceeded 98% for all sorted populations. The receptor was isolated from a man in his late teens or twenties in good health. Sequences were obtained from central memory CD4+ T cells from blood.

In DNA, the CDR3 is TGTGCCAGCAGGTGGACAGGGGGGACTGAAGCTTTCTTT. This sequence encodes CASRWTGGTEAFF. This chain joins TRBV28 and TRBJ1-1; 10 nucleotides line up with TRBD1. Germline V lookup: CDR1 MDHEN, CDR2 SYDVKM. The CDR3 loop spans 13 amino acids. Trimming cost V 6 bases and J 5 bases; bases outside gene matches: 3. Based on the CDR3 plus reference TRBV28 and TRBJ1-1, the full variable domain is DVKVTQSSRYLVKRTGEKVFLECVQDMDHENMFWYRQDPGLGLRLIYFSYDVKMKEKGDIPEGYSVSREKKERFSLILESASTNQTSMYLCASRWTGGTEAFFGQGTRLTVV.